These 27 T cell receptor beta chains were all obtained from the same sample, sequenced in a study of blood T cell repertoires in COVID-19. Clones were read by immunoSEQ multiplex PCR, and TCRdb kept only the in-frame ones, dropping some. The sample records under 300,000 clones, over 80% being singletons. The sequenced sample consisted of peripheral blood. The receptors stem from a woman between 55 and 75 years old with active or convalescent COVID-19.

The chain joins TRBV2 to TRBJ2-7, with 10 bases lining up with TRBD1. CDR3 size: 15 residues. The junction had 6 bases not matched to a gene; V was cut back by 5 bases and J by 2 bases. The germline V gene encodes CDR1 SNHLY and CDR2 FYNNEI. CDR3 bases: TGTGCCAGCAGTAAGTGGGACAGGGGACCCTACGAGCAGTACGTC. Its translation: CASSKWDRGPYEQYV.

This clone was seen a handful of times. The chain links TRBV7-9 to TRBJ2-1, with TRBD2 matching 11 bases. With V trimmed by 5 bases and J by 3 bases, 3 bases remained unmatched. The CDR3 covers 15 residues. Germline lookup yields CDR1 SEHNR and CDR2 FQNEAQ (reference sequence). CDR3 nucleotide sequence: TGTGCCAGCAGCCGAGGACTAGCGGGCTACAATGAGCAGTTCTTC. It codes for CASSRGLAGYNEQFF. The variable domain in full, with the rest retrieved from reference TRBV7-9 and TRBJ2-1, is DTGVSQNPRHKITKRGQNVTFRCDPISEHNRLYWYRQTLGQGPEFLTYFQNEAQLEKSRLLSDRFSAERPKGSFSTLEIQRTEQGDSAMYLCASSRGLAGYNEQFFGPGTRLTVL.

The V and J genes are TRBV4-2 and TRBJ2-1, with 7 bases matching TRBD1. The junction had 6 bases not matched to a gene; V was cut back by 4 bases and J by 6 bases. CDR3 length: 14 residues. Per germline, CDR1 LGHNA and CDR2 YNFKEQ. The CDR3 region has the DNA TGTGCCAGCAGCCCCCGGACAGGCGGCAATGAGCAGTTCTTC. Translation: CASSPRTGGNEQFF.

The rearrangement joins TRBV5-6 to TRBJ1-6; no firm D call. The CDR3 runs to 14 residues. Germline V gene data show CDR1 as SGHDT and CDR2 as YYEEEE. The V and J ends lost 5 bases and 3 bases respectively, with 9 bases between them. The CDR3 nucleotides read TGTGCCAGCAGACCAGCAGGCTATAATTCACCCCTCCACTTT. Its protein is CASRPAGYNSPLHF.

The V call is TRBV7-2, the J call TRBJ2-7; 10 nucleotides agree with TRBD1. This CDR3 region has 18 residues. V lost 5 bases, J lost 3 bases, and 16 bases stayed unmatched. Germline lookup yields CDR1 SGHTA and CDR2 FQGNSA. The CDR3 protein is CASSPPRPGQGGYYEQYF. DNA for the CDR3: TGTGCCAGCAGCCCCCCGCGGCCCGGACAGGGGGGATACTACGAGCAGTACTTC.

The V gene is TRBV28, the J gene TRBJ2-3; 10 nucleotides align to TRBD2. This CDR3 contains 15 residues. The germline gives CDR1 MDHEN, CDR2 SYDVKM. The trim removed 5 bases at V and 4 bases at J, leaving 6 bases unmatched. The CDR3 coding sequence is TGTGCCAGCAGTCTAATAGCGGGGGGTCCAGATACGCAGTATTTT. It encodes CASSLIAGGPDTQYF.

The chain has TRBV12-5 and TRBJ2-7; D gene unclear. Trimming cost V 4 bases and J 3 bases, with 4 bases left between them. Germline lookup yields CDR1 LGHNT and CDR2 FRNRAP. The CDR3 loop spans 11 amino acids. For the CDR3, the DNA is TGTGCTAGTGGTTCCGGCTACGAGCAGTACTTC. Protein: CASGSGYEQYF.

This chain connects TRBV9 to TRBJ1-2, with 8 bases lining up with TRBD1. CDR3 length equals 14 residues. V dropped 4 bases and J dropped 4; count of bases not matched to a gene: 6. Germline V gene lookup returns CDR1 SGDLS and CDR2 YYNGEE. This chain's CDR3 is CASSPRTGTYGYTF. CDR3 in DNA: TGTGCCAGCAGCCCCCGGACAGGGACCTATGGCTACACCTTC.

The chain has TRBV6-5 and TRBJ2-6, with D uncertain. This CDR3 contains 15 residues. Germline-derived CDR1 and CDR2 are MNHEY and SVGAGI. Trimming removed 6 bases from V and 3 bases from J, with 12 bases in between. As DNA, the CDR3 is TGTGCCAGCAGGATATACAATGATGGGGCCAACGTCCTGACTTTC. It specifies CASRIYNDGANVLTF.

This sequence joins TRBV4-2 and TRBJ2-1, with 7 bases identical to TRBD1. V trimming: 3 bases; J trimming: 3 bases; junction bases outside the gene matches: 8. CDR3 size: 16 residues. Germline CDR1 LGHNA, CDR2 YNFKEQ. Here the CDR3 DNA reads TGTGCCAGCAGCCAGCCGGGACAGATGAACTACAATGAGCAGTTCTTC. This codes for CASSQPGQMNYNEQFF.

The chain carries TRBV4-1 and TRBJ2-1, with 9 bases aligning to TRBD2. The CDR3 spans 17 residues. After removal of 1 base from V and 0 bases from J, the junction contained 4 bases not matched to a gene. Germline lookup yields CDR1 MGHRA and CDR2 YSYEKL. In nucleotides, the CDR3 is TGCGCCAGCAGCCAAGCGGTTAGCGGGAGCTCCTACAATGAGCAGTTCTTC. Translation gives CASSQAVSGSSYNEQFF.

This clone was detected a few times. The V gene is TRBV9, the J gene TRBJ1-2, with 7 bases lining up with TRBD1. With 4 bases clipped from V and 6 bases from J, the junction kept 15 bases outside the gene matches. This CDR3 has 16 amino acids. Germline lookup yields CDR1 SGDLS and CDR2 YYNGEE. This chain's CDR3 is CASSQNLRDSGDGYTF. The DNA of the CDR3 is TGTGCCAGCAGCCAGAACCTCCGGGACAGTGGTGATGGCTACACCTTC.

V gene TRBV19 combines with J gene TRBJ2-1; 7 nucleotides align to TRBD2. CDR1 is LNHDA, CDR2 SQIVND, per germline (reference sequence). V was clipped by 7 bases and J by 1 base; unmatched bases: 4. The length of the CDR3 is 14 residues. The DNA for the CDR3 is TGTGCCAGTACCATGGGGGGGTCCTACAATGAGCAGTTCTTC. Protein: CASTMGGSYNEQFF.

V and J are TRBV21-1 and TRBJ2-2; the tabulated D call, TRBD2, remains unverified against the DNA. TRBV21-1 is given as a pseudogene. The length of the CDR3 is 17 residues. This CDR3 is CASSKNLAGGNTGELFF. As DNA, the CDR3 is TGTGCCAGCAGCAAAAATCTAGCGGGGGGCAACACCGGGGAGCTGTTTTTT.

This clone was counted only a few times. The chain combines TRBV5-4 with TRBJ1-2; 7 bases line up with TRBD1. The V segment lost 4 bases and the J segment 7 bases; nucleotides outside the gene matches: 7. CDR3 size: 13 residues. Germline V gene lookup returns CDR1 SGHNT and CDR2 YYREEE (reference sequence). In DNA form, the CDR3 reads TGTGCCAGCAGCGGCAGGGGGACTAGTGGCTACACCTTC. Translated: CASSGRGTSGYTF.

The J gene is TRBJ2-3, the V gene TRBV19, with 10 nucleotides matching TRBD2. Germline lookup yields CDR1 LNHDA and CDR2 SQIVND (reference sequence). V shed 5 bases and J 1 base; nucleotides not matched to a gene: 9. This CDR3 is 17 amino acids long. CDR3 bases: TGTGCCAGTAGTTCCCTCCGGCTAGCGGGGGGCACAGATACGCAGTATTTT. Translating gives CASSSLRLAGGTDTQYF. The entire variable domain, with the rest obtained from reference TRBV19 and TRBJ2-3, is as follows: DGGITQSPKYLFRKEGQNVTLSCEQNLNHDAMYWYRQDPGQGLRLIYYSQIVNDFQKGDIAEGYSVSREKKESFPLTVTSAQKNPTAFYLCASSSLRLAGGTDTQYFGPGTRLTVL.

This clone was seen only once. The gene calls are TRBV6-5 and TRBJ1-5; 7 positions agree with TRBD1. The CDR3 spans 14 residues. Germline CDR1 MNHEY, CDR2 SVGAGI. V lost 5 bases, J lost 7 bases, and 8 bases stayed unmatched. The CDR3 DNA sequence: TGTGCCAGCAGTCCCTCGCAGGGGGTACAGCCCCAGCATTTT. Encoded protein: CASSPSQGVQPQHF.

J is TRBJ1-2 and V is TRBV10-3; a weak D match, TRBD1 (5 bases). Trimming shortened V by 3 bases and J by 4 bases, and 15 bases separated the two germline ends. Germline CDR1 is ENHRY and CDR2 is SYGVKD. CDR3 length equals 15 residues. The CDR3 bases are TGTGCCATCAGTGACCAGGGCAGGAAGGTCTATGGCTACACCTTC. Translated: CAISDQGRKVYGYTF.

This sequence joins TRBV19 and TRBJ1-5; D is possibly TRBD1 (5 bases). This CDR3 comprises 14 residues. V gave up 3 bases and J gave up 3 bases, with 9 bases separating them. The germline V gene has CDR1 LNHDA and CDR2 SQIVND (reference sequence). The CDR3 loop is CASSIGGVNQPQHF. The CDR3 region has the DNA TGTGCCAGTAGTATCGGGGGGGTCAATCAGCCCCAGCATTTT.

The CDR3 DNA reads as TGTGCCAGTAACCCGGGACAGGGGGTTTCCTATGGCTACACCTTC. Its translation is CASNPGQGVSYGYTF. The V and J genes are TRBV19 and TRBJ1-2; TRBD1 aligns across 11 bases. The CDR3 totals 15 residues. V gave up 7 bases and J gave up 4 bases; unmatched junction bases: 8. Per the germline V gene, CDR1 is LNHDA and CDR2 is SQIVND (reference sequence).

Only one count was recorded for this clone. The chain recombines TRBV7-2 with TRBJ2-3, with TRBD2 matching over 10 bases. Per germline, CDR1 SGHTA and CDR2 FQGNSA. There are 16 residues in the CDR3. V gave up 5 bases and J gave up 2 bases; unmatched junction bases: 7. The CDR3 here is CASSVQSGGATDTQYF. The DNA for the CDR3 is TGTGCCAGCAGCGTGCAAAGCGGGGGGGCCACAGATACGCAGTATTTT.

The rearrangement links TRBV5-4 to TRBJ2-7, with 11 bases lining up with TRBD2. The CDR3 loop spans 15 amino acids. V lost 3 bases, J lost 3 bases, and 5 bases stayed unmatched. The germline gives CDR1 SGHNT, CDR2 YYREEE (reference sequence). The CDR3 protein is CASSSGTSGNYEQYF. The CDR3 nucleotides are TGTGCCAGCAGCTCCGGGACTAGCGGAAACTACGAGCAGTACTTC.

The V and J genes are TRBV19 and TRBJ2-3; D might be TRBD1 (6 bases). The germline V gene has CDR1 LNHDA and CDR2 SQIVND (reference sequence). V was shortened by 7 bases and J by 4 bases, with 15 bases between the two germline ends. The CDR3 is 14 residues long. CDR3: CASMVQGGADTQYF. The CDR3 DNA is TGTGCCAGTATGGTACAGGGCGGTGCAGATACGCAGTATTTT.

J is TRBJ2-1 and V is TRBV5-1; tentative D call: TRBD2 (5 bases). The V end was cut by 0 bases, the J end by 5 bases, with 12 bases between. The CDR3 length is 15 residues. The germline CDR1 and CDR2 sequences are SGHRS and YFSETQ. The DNA for the CDR3 is TGCGCCAGCAGCTTGGAGGTGGGAGCCAACAATGAGCAGTTCTTC. Translating it yields CASSLEVGANNEQFF.

V and J are TRBV6-6 and TRBJ1-5, with D possibly being TRBD1 (6 bases). The V gene lost 5 bases and the J gene lost 2 bases, with 19 bases spanning the gap. CDR1 MNHNY and CDR2 SVGAGI come from the germline V gene (reference sequence). The CDR3 has 17 residues. The CDR3 coding sequence is TGTGCCAGCAGTCATCCTCGGGGGGCAGTGGGCAATCAGCCCCAGCATTTT. Amino acids: CASSHPRGAVGNQPQHF.

This CDR3 reads CASSQEWTRNEQFF. CDR3 nucleotides: TGCGCCAGCAGCCAAGAGTGGACTAGGAATGAGCAGTTCTTC. The gene calls are TRBV4-1 and TRBJ2-1, with 7 positions matching TRBD2. Germline V gene lookup returns CDR1 MGHRA and CDR2 YSYEKL. The CDR3 is 14 amino acids. J was trimmed by 7 bases and V by 0 bases; bases with no gene match: 3.

The genes are TRBV6-1 and TRBJ2-2; a possible D gene is TRBD1 (5 bases). This CDR3 region has 13 residues. V gave up 3 bases and J gave up 5 bases, with 7 bases separating them. Germline loops: CDR1 MNHNS, CDR2 SASEGT. DNA for the CDR3: TGTGCCAGCAGTGACAGGGCTACCGGGGAGCTGTTTTTT. As protein: CASSDRATGELFF.